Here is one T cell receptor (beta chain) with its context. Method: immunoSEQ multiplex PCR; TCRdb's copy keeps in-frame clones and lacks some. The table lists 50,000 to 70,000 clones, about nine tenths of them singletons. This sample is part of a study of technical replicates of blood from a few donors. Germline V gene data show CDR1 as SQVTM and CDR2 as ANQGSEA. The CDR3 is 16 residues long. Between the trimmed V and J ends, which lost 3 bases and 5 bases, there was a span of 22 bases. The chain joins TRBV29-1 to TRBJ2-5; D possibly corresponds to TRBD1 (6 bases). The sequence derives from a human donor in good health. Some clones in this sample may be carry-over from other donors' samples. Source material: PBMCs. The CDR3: CSVDPIQGLKGETQYF. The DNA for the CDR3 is TGCAGCGTTGATCCCATACAGGGCTTGAAGGGGGAGACCCAGTACTTC.